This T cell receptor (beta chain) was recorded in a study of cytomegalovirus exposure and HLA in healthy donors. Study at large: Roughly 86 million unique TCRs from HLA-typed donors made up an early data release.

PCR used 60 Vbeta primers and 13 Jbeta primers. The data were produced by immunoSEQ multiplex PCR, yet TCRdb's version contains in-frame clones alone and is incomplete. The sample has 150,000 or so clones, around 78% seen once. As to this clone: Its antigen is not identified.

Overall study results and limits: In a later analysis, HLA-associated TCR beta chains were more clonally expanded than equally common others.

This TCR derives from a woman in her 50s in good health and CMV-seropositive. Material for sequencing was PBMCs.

The CDR3 region is CAISIQSSYNSPLHF. CDR3 sequence (DNA): TGTGCCATCAGCATACAGAGCTCCTATAATTCACCCCTCCACTTT. V is TRBV10-3 and J is TRBJ1-6; no clear D. The CDR3 has 15 amino acids. Germline V gene sequence: CDR1 ENHRY, CDR2 SYGVKD. Trimming took off 6 bases at V and 0 bases at J, with 9 bases between the two ends.